The entry below gives a single TCR beta chain sequence along with its context. The sample comes from a study of blood T cell repertoires in COVID-19. Per the study methods: How many nucleated cells were present was estimated from reference gene primer amplification. The protocol was immunoSEQ multiplex PCR, while the TCRdb copy is restricted to in-frame clones and leaves out a portion. V, J and clone size are those of that table, while D and trimming were read from the DNA. The data show about 110,000 clones, more than 80% seen once. CDR3 length: 14 residues. Looked up from germline, CDR1 is MNHEY and CDR2 is SVGEGT. V was pared by 5 bases and J by 3 bases, with 13 bases between.

Sample: peripheral blood. This chain uses TRBV6-2 or TRBV6-3 with TRBJ1-1; D gene unclear. The clonotype was recovered from a woman in her forties or fifties with acute or convalescent COVID-19. The CDR3 loop is CASSRGGSDTEAFF. The CDR3 DNA is TGTGCCAGCAGTCGGGGAGGCAGCGACACTGAAGCTTTCTTT.